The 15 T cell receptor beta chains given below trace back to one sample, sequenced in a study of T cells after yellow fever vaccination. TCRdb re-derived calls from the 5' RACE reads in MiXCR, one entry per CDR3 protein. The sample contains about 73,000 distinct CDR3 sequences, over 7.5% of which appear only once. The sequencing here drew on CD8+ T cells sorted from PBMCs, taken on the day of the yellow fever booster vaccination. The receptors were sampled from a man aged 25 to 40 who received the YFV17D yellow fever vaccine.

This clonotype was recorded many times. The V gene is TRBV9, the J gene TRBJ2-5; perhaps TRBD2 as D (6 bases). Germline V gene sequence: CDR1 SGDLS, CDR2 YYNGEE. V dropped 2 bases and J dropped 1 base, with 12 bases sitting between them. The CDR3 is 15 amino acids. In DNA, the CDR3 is TGTGCCAGCAGCGTGGGGGGAAACAGCCAAGAGACCCAGTACTTC. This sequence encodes CASSVGGNSQETQYF.

CDR3 residues: CASSTSGLGGYNEQFF. CDR3 bases: TGTGCCAGCAGCACCTCGGGGCTCGGGGGCTACAATGAGCAGTTCTTC. The J gene is TRBJ2-1, the V gene TRBV12-3 or TRBV12-4; D possibly corresponds to TRBD2 (6 bases). Trimming cost V 6 bases and J 3 bases, with 18 bases left between them. This CDR3 is built from 16 residues.

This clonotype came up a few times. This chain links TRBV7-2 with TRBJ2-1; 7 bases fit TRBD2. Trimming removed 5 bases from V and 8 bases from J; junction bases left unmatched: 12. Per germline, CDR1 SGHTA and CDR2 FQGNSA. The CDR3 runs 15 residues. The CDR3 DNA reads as TGTGCCAGCAGCGTATTTTTAGCTGGGGGGGATGAGCAGTTCTTC. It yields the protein CASSVFLAGGDEQFF.

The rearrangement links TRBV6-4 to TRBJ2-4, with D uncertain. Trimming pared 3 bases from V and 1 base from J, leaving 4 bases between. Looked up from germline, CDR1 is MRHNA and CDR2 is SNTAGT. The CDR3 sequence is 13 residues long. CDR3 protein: CASSEGAKNIQYF. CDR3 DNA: TGTGCCAGCAGTGAGGGGGCCAAAAACATTCAGTACTTC.

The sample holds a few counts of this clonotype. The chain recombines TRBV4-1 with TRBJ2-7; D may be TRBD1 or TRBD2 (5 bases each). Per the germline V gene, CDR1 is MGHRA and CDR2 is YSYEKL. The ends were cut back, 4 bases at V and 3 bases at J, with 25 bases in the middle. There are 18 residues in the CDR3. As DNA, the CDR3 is TGCGCCAGCAGCCCCCAAGCCGACTTGTGGGAGAGGGGCTACGAGCAGTACTTC. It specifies CASSPQADLWERGYEQYF.

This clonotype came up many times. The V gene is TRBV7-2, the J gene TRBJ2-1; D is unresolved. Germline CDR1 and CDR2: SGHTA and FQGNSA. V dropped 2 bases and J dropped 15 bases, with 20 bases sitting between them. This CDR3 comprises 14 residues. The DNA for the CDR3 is TGTGCCAGCAGCTTACCCCGGAGCGTTAAGCATCCGTTCTTC. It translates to CASSLPRSVKHPFF.

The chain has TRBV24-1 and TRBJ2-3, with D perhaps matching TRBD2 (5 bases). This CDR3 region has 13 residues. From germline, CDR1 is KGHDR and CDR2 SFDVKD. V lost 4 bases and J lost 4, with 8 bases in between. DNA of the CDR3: TGTGCCACCAGTGACCAGGAGGCAGATACGCAGTATTTT. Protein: CATSDQEADTQYF.

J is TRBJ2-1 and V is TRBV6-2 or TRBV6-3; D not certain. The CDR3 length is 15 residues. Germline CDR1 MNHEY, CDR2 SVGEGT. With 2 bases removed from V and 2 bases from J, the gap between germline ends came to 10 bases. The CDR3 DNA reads TGTGCCAGCAGTTACCCTAGAAACCCCTACAATGAGCAGTTCTTC. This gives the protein CASSYPRNPYNEQFF.

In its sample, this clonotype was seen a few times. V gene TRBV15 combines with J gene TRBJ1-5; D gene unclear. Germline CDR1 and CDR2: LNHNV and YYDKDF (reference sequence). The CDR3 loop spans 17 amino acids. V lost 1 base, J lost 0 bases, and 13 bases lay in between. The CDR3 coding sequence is TGTGCCACCAGCAGAGCACGGGGAACATATAGCAATCAGCCCCAGCATTTT. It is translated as CATSRARGTYSNQPQHF.

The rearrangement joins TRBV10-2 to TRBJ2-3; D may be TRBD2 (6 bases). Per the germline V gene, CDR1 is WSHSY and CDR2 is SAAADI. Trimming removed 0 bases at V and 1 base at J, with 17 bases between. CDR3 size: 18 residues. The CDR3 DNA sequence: TGCGCCAGCAGTGAGTCGAACGCGCGGGGTGGGGGCACAGATACGCAGTATTTT. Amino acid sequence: CASSESNARGGGTDTQYF.

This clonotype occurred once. CDR3: CASRLTGGTDTQYF. CDR3 DNA sequence: TGTGCCAGCAGGTTGACAGGGGGCACAGATACGCAGTATTTT. V and J are TRBV7-9 and TRBJ2-3; 8 bases map to TRBD1. Germline CDR1 and CDR2: SEHNR and FQNEAQ (reference sequence). Trimming removed 6 bases from V and 1 base from J; junction bases left unmatched: 3. This CDR3 is 14 amino acids long. Combining the CDR3 with reference TRBV7-9 and TRBJ2-3 gives the whole variable domain DTGVSQNPRHKITKRGQNVTFRCDPISEHNRLYWYRQTLGQGPEFLTYFQNEAQLEKSRLLSDRFSAERPKGSFSTLEIQRTEQGDSAMYLCASRLTGGTDTQYFGPGTRLTVL.

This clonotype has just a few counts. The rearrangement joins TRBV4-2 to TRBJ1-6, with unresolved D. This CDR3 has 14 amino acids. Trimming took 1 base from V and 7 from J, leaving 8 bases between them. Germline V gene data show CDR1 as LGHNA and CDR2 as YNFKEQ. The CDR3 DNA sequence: TGTGCCAGCAGCCAAGGAAACCTAAATTCACCCCTCCACTTT. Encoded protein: CASSQGNLNSPLHF.

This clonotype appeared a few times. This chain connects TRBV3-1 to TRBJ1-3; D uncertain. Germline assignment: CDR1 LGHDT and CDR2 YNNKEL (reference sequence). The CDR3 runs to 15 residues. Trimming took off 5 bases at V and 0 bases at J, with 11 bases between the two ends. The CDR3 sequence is CASSYDTNSGNTIYF. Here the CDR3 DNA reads TGTGCCAGCAGCTACGACACTAACTCTGGAAACACCATATATTTT. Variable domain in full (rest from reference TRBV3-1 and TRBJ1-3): DTAVSQTPKYLVTQMGNDKSIKCEQNLGHDTMYWYKQDSKKFLKIMFSYNNKELIINETVPNRFSPKSPDKAHLNLHINSLELGDSAVYFCASSYDTNSGNTIYFGEGSWLTVV.

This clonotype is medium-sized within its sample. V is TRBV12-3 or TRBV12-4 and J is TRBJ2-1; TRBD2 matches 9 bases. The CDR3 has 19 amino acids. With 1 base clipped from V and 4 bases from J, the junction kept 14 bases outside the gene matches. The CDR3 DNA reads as TGTGCCAGCAGTTTAGAACTAGCGGGCTTGGGGGACCTTTACAATGAGCAGTTCTTC. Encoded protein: CASSLELAGLGDLYNEQFF.

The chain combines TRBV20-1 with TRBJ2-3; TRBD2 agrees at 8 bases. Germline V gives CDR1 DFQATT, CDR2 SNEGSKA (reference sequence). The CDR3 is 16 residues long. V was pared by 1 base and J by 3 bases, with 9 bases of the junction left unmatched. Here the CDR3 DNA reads TGCAGTGCTAGAGTCCTGGGGAGCGGGAGTACAGATACGCAGTATTTT. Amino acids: CSARVLGSGSTDTQYF.